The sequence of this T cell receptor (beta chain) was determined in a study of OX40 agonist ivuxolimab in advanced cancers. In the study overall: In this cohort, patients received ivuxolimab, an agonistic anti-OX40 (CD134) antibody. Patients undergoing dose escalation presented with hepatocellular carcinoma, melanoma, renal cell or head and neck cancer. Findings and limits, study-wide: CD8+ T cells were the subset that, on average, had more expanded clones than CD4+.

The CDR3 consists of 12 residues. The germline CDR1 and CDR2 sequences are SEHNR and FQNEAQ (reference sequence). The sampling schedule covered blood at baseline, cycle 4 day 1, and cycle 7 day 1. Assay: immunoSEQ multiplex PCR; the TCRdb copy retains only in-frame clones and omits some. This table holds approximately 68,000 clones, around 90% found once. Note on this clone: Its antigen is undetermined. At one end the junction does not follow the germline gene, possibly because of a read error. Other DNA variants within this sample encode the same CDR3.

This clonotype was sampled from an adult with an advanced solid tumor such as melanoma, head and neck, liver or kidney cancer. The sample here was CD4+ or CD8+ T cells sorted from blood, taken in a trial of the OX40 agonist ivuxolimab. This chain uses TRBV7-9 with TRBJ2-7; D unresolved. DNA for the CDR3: TGTGCTAGCAGCTTAGAACGGTACGAGCAGTACTTC. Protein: CASSLERYEQYF.